This is a list of T cell receptor beta chains from one sample in a study of blood T cell repertoires in COVID-19. The method was immunoSEQ multiplex PCR; TCRdb's version includes in-frame clones alone and lacks a portion of them. The sample contains tens of thousands of clones, about nine tenths of which appear only once. Material: peripheral blood. Every receptor here comes from a man aged 50 or older with active COVID-19. CDR3s include the opening cysteine and the closing phenylalanine or tryptophan. Each record gives: V gene, clone size, J gene, CDR3 length, D gene, CDR3 DNA, CDR3 protein. The D gene is left open where the match is weak. Where a row states a size, it is once, few, many or the class of an expanded clone; other rows omit it.

TRBV15	NA	TRBJ1-3	18	NA	TGTGCCACCAGCAGAGACAGGGTTCCTCAGCAGGCGCGAAACACCATATATTTT	CATSRDRVPQQARNTIYF
TRBV9	once	TRBJ2-7	16	TRBD1	TGTGCCAGCAGCGTATCCCCTTGGCAGGGGGTCGACGAGCAGTACTTC	CASSVSPWQGVDEQYF
TRBV18	NA	TRBJ1-2	16	NA	TGTGCCAGCTCACCACCTCCAACAGAAACTAACTATGGCTACACCTTC	CASSPPPTETNYGYTF
TRBV7-2	NA	TRBJ2-7	12	TRBD1	TGTGCCAGCAGTTGGACAGGGAGCGAGCAGTACTTC	CASSWTGSEQYF
TRBV29-1	few	TRBJ1-1	13	NA	TGCAGCGAGGAAGGCAGGGAGAACACTGAAGCTTTCTTT	CSEEGRENTEAFF
TRBV9	NA	TRBJ2-3	16	TRBD2	TGTGCCAGCAGCGTAGCTTGGGGGGGAGGCACAGATACGCAGTATTTT	CASSVAWGGGTDTQYF
TRBV30	NA	TRBJ2-7	13	TRBD2	TGTGCCTGTTCTGCGGGGGGCCTCGTCGAGCAGTACTTC	CACSAGGLVEQYF
TRBV28	NA	TRBJ2-7	13	NA	TGTGCCAGCAGCTCCGGACAGCACTACGAGCAGTACTTC	CASSSGQHYEQYF
TRBV15	NA	TRBJ2-5	13	NA	TGTGCCACCAGCAGCGCTAACCCAGAGACCCAGTACTTC	CATSSANPETQYF
TRBV29-1	NA	TRBJ2-3	15	TRBD2	TGCAGCGTTAGCGGGAGGGCCGTGGTGACAGATACGCAGTATTTT	CSVSGRAVVTDTQYF
TRBV29-1	NA	TRBJ2-3	13	NA	TGCAGCGTCCGACGTAGCGCCCCGGATACGCAGTATTTT	CSVRRSAPDTQYF